This TCR beta chain was sequenced during a study of T cell responses to AZD1222 COVID-19 vaccine listed by TCRdb under 2021. Broadly, across the study: AZD1222 recipients whose second dose came at about 4 weeks and those whose second dose came at about 12 weeks were combined into one group, since spike-specific TCR depth and breadth did not differ between the two schedules. A total of around 240 trial participants underwent TCR sequencing, of whom around 200 received two doses of AZD1222 and 26 received two doses of the MenACWY control vaccine. Trial participants were enrolled into age subgroups of 18-55, 56-69 and 70-plus years, which contained about 150, 28 and 57 TCR-sequenced participants, respectively.

The time point tag for this specimen amounts to: baseline before first vaccination. The vaccinee samples were drawn from two UK trials, COV001 and COV002, one of which was a single-blind randomized controlled phase 2/3 trial testing AZD1222 (ChAdOx1 nCoV-19) in healthy adults. For TCRbeta chain sequencing, PBMC samples from trial participants were taken at day 0 and at day 28 after the second dose. Points on this clone: What this receptor recognizes is not known. Base qualities are not at hand, and no much larger clone is one base apart.

The CDR3 regions of human TCRbeta chains were subjected to immunosequencing. As for the authors' bioinformatics: Repertoire TCRs were matched against a reference library of SARS-CoV-2-specific TCRs generated with the MIRA antigen-specificity platform. Breadth meant the fraction of unique TCRs that were SARS-CoV-2-associated, whereas depth meant the fraction of total T cells that were SARS-CoV-2-associated. Each spike-specific TCR was assigned to its reactive spike region and to a CD4 or CD8 class using the MIRA data. Log10-transformed breadth and depth values were compared by one-way ANOVA with Sidak's multiple comparisons tests. TCRdb retrieved this table from immuneACCESS and kept in-frame rearrangements only. Not all clones are present; in checked studies, unresolved V genes account for under half, and no reason is known for the remainder. The V and J calls and clone size come from that table; D and trimming were worked out from the DNA. The sample table holds under 95,000 clones, of which about 92% were seen once. The ten top clones hold around 3% of the sample.

Paper-wide results and their limitations: The vaccine-associated CD4 TCRs covered the entire spike protein, and the dominant responses fell in regions 160-218 and 743-854. In the small 56-69-year group, the increase in depth fell short of significance, most likely because of low power. Conclusions about previously exposed vaccinees are limited, since just five to seven AZD1222 recipients were seropositive for SARS-CoV-2 at baseline. No day 14 peak-response samples were available, so repertoires were characterized only after the peak T cell response. Reportedly, close to half of the unique spike-specific TCRs recognized epitopes lying outside the regions that are mutated in the B.1.351 and B.1.1.7 variants. Participants were mostly white British and included more females than males, and it was suggested by the authors that clonal diversity may have been underestimated. A significant rise in spike-specific TCR breadth and depth was observed after two AZD1222 doses relative to day 0 and relative to MenACWY recipients.

CDR1 is given as MRHNA and CDR2 as SNTAGT, both from the germline V gene. V is clipped by 2 bases and J by 1 base, and the sequence between their germline boundaries is 8 bases long. Measured from the cysteine to the phenylalanine, the CDR3 is 14 residues long. Only the CDR3 DNA is retained, 42 bases long and in frame from the first base. The rearrangement combines TRBV6-4 with TRBJ1-1, with the D gene call left open. Sequenced material: peripheral blood, taken on day 0 of AZD1222 vaccination. The clonotype comes from an adult in good health. The DNA is TGTGCCAGCAGTGACGGCAGACCGAACACTGAAGCTTTCTTT. Its translation reads: CASSDGRPNTEAFF.